This TCR beta chain emerged from a study of T cell repertoires in cytomegalovirus infection. Study background: Recently described HLA-C-restricted plus well-studied HLA-B-restricted CMV epitopes were used.

As for this clonotype: Antigen: not known.

MiXCR was run by TCRdb on the reads, yielding one entry per CDR3 protein. The table records under 450,000 distinct CDR3 sequences, approximately 30% of them present only once. The CDR3 has 13 residues. Trimming shortened V by 4 bases and J by 2 bases, and 6 bases separated the two germline ends. Germline values: CDR1 KGHDR, CDR2 SFDVKD. This receptor was identified in a human donor in good health (CMV status not recorded). Some clones in this sample may be carry-over from other donors' samples. The sample here was cultured PBMCs, taken from culture after CMV antigen stimulation. The rearrangement joins TRBV24-1 to TRBJ2-3; no reliable D call. CDR3 DNA: TGTGCCACCAGTGACCCAAACACAGATACGCAGTATTTT. Its translation is CATSDPNTDTQYF.